These 17 T cell receptor beta chains originate from one sample sequenced in a study of T-cell reconstitution after alpha-beta-depleted transplantation in children. Molecular barcoding with unique molecular identifiers was used for the TCRbeta library. TCRdb re-derived calls from the PCR reads in MiXCR, one entry per CDR3 protein. The sample lists fewer than 1 million distinct CDR3 sequences; about 16% were seen once. Source: PBMCs, mostly from graft donor cells, taken 360 days after TCRalphabeta/CD19-depleted stem cell transplant. The source of these receptors is a male patient younger than 18 who had a stem cell transplant for acute lymphoblastic leukemia, so the T cells may come from the graft donor.

This clonotype was counted only a few times. The chain is built from TRBV6-4 and TRBJ2-7; TRBD1 aligns across 7 bases. Germline-derived CDR1 and CDR2 are MRHNA and SNTAGT. This CDR3 has 16 residues. Losses at the gene ends were 4 bases for V and 6 bases for J; bases not matched to a gene: 15. CDR3 protein: CASSAAIGQASFEQYF. As DNA, the CDR3 is TGTGCCAGCAGTGCGGCGATCGGACAGGCTTCGTTCGAGCAGTACTTC.

The chain links TRBV9 to TRBJ2-1; 14 bases are a match to TRBD2. Looked up from germline, CDR1 is SGDLS and CDR2 is YYNGEE. J gave up 2 bases and V 0 bases, and 16 bases lay outside the gene matches. CDR3 length: 22 residues. In DNA form, the CDR3 reads TGTGCCAGCAGCGTAGGAGTAAGGGGGACTAGCGGGAGATATTATCCCTACAATGAGCAGTTCTTC. Translated, it gives CASSVGVRGTSGRYYPYNEQFF.

The rearrangement links TRBV14 to TRBJ2-1, with D unclear. This CDR3 comprises 15 residues. Deletions cut 0 bases from V and 9 bases from J, with 15 bases between. Germline V gene lookup returns CDR1 SGHDN and CDR2 FVKESK. The CDR3 region is CASSQDLSRNGEQFF. The DNA of the CDR3 is TGTGCCAGCAGCCAAGATTTATCCCGGAACGGTGAGCAGTTCTTC.

This clonotype has a handful of counts. The genes are TRBV29-1 and TRBJ2-7; 8 nucleotides match TRBD1. This CDR3 region has 14 residues. Per the germline V gene, CDR1 is SQVTM and CDR2 is ANQGSEA. With 1 base clipped from V and 2 bases from J, the junction kept 4 bases outside the gene matches. Written as DNA, the CDR3 is TGCAGCGTTGAAGTGACAGGGGAACCCTACGAGCAGTACTTC. This encodes CSVEVTGEPYEQYF.

CDR3 residues: CASSLAWTGPYNEQFF. The CDR3 region has the DNA TGCGCCAGCAGCTTGGCCTGGACAGGTCCCTACAATGAGCAGTTCTTC. The chain employs TRBV5-1 and TRBJ2-1, with 7 nucleotides matching TRBD1. Germline lookup yields CDR1 SGHRS and CDR2 YFSETQ. V lost 0 bases to trimming and J lost 2 bases; unmatched junction nucleotides: 5. The CDR3 contains 16 residues.

The sample holds many counts of this clonotype. The chain combines TRBV9 with TRBJ2-1; 8 nucleotides line up with TRBD1. V lost 4 bases, J lost 0 bases, and 9 bases stayed unmatched. The CDR3 covers 17 residues. CDR1 and CDR2 (germline): SGDLS, YYNGEE. CDR3 coding DNA: TGTGCCAGCAGCTTTACCGACAGGGGCTACTCCTACAATGAGCAGTTCTTC. It translates to CASSFTDRGYSYNEQFF.

This clonotype came up a few times. The chain employs TRBV27 and TRBJ2-1; 9 positions match TRBD1. The CDR3 loop spans 15 amino acids. Germline CDR1 MNHEY, CDR2 SMNVEV (reference sequence). V was pared by 7 bases and J by 0 bases, with 4 bases of the junction left unmatched. CDR3 sequence (DNA): TGTGCCAGCAATAGGACAGGGGACTCCTACAATGAGCAGTTCTTC. Translated, it gives CASNRTGDSYNEQFF.

The rearrangement links TRBV12-3 or TRBV12-4 to TRBJ2-1; 14 bases line up with TRBD2. V shed 5 bases, J shed 5 bases, and the junction held 8 bases outside the gene matches. This CDR3 has 17 residues. CDR3 protein: CASSPRTSGRRHNEQFF. The CDR3 DNA is TGTGCCAGCAGTCCCAGGACTAGCGGGAGGCGGCACAATGAGCAGTTCTTC.

The chain couples TRBV10-1 to TRBJ2-3, with D perhaps TRBD2 (7 bases). CDR1 is WNHNN, CDR2 SYGVQD, per germline (reference sequence). V shed 7 bases and J shed 6 bases, with 20 bases lying between them. CDR3 length: 15 amino acids. CDR3 DNA: TGCGCCAGCACCGAATGGGGGGGCCGTTCGGATACGCAGTATTTT. Protein product: CASTEWGGRSDTQYF.

This chain links TRBV5-1 with TRBJ2-3; D call uncertain. The CDR3 consists of 15 residues. The ends were cut back, 0 bases at V and 0 bases at J, with 8 bases in the middle. Germline V gene data show CDR1 as SGHRS and CDR2 as YFSETQ. The CDR3, as DNA: TGCGCCAGCAGCTTGGTACAGAGGAGCACAGATACGCAGTATTTT. Amino acid sequence: CASSLVQRSTDTQYF. The full variable domain, completed using reference TRBV5-1 and TRBJ2-3, is KAGVTQTPRYLIKTRGQQVTLSCSPISGHRSVSWYQQTPGQGLQFLFEYFSETQRNKGNFPGRFSGRQFSNSRSEMNVSTLELGDSALYLCASSLVQRSTDTQYFGPGTRLTVL.

The genes are TRBV30 and TRBJ2-7, with TRBD2 as a possible D gene (5 bases). The V and J ends lost 0 bases and 0 bases respectively, with 12 bases between them. This CDR3 region has 15 residues. Germline CDR1 is GTSNPN and CDR2 is SVGIG (reference sequence). In DNA form, the CDR3 reads TGTGCCTGGAGTGTACTAGGACTTAGCTCCTACGAGCAGTACTTC. Residues: CAWSVLGLSSYEQYF.

J is TRBJ2-1 and V is TRBV5-1; weak D call: TRBD1 (7 bases). Germline V gene sequence: CDR1 SGHRS, CDR2 YFSETQ. V lost 4 bases and J lost 2, with 13 bases in between. The CDR3 is 15 amino acids. CDR3 coding DNA: TGCGCCAGCAGCGGCACAGGGGAGGCCTACAATGAGCAGTTCTTC. Translation gives CASSGTGEAYNEQFF.

The chain combines TRBV9 with TRBJ2-5; tentative D call: TRBD2 (6 bases). The CDR3 consists of 16 residues. Germline CDR1 SGDLS, CDR2 YYNGEE. V dropped 0 bases and J dropped 5 bases, with 17 bases sitting between them. As DNA, the CDR3 is TGTGCCAGCAGCGTAGGGTCTCTAGCCGGAGGGGAGACCCAGTACTTC. Its translation: CASSVGSLAGGETQYF.

This clonotype was picked up a small number of times. The V call is TRBV7-9, the J call TRBJ2-7, with D perhaps TRBD2 (5 bases). Trimming stripped 5 bases from V and 3 bases from J, with 8 bases between. The CDR3 is 12 residues long. Germline CDR1 is SEHNR and CDR2 is FQNEAQ (reference sequence). The CDR3 loop reads CASSEAGYEQYF. CDR3 coding DNA: TGTGCCAGCAGCGAGGCGGGCTACGAGCAGTACTTC.

This chain links TRBV25-1 with TRBJ1-2; D ambiguous. The germline V and J ends were trimmed by 3 bases and 3 bases, with 11 bases remaining between them. Germline CDR1 reads MGHDK; CDR2 reads SYGVNS. CDR3 size: 14 residues. The DNA of the CDR3 is TGTGCCAGCAGTGACTACGACGGGGACTATGGCTACACCTTC. It specifies CASSDYDGDYGYTF.

The table lists this clonotype with a few counts. The genes are TRBV15 and TRBJ1-2, with a possible D match to TRBD1 (6 bases). CDR3 length: 17 amino acids. In germline, CDR1 is LNHNV, CDR2 YYDKDF (reference sequence). V lost 0 bases to trimming and J lost 5 bases, with 19 bases between them. The chain's CDR3 is CATSRDGQPGFWYGYTF. Written as DNA, the CDR3 is TGTGCCACCAGCAGAGATGGACAGCCAGGTTTTTGGTATGGCTACACCTTC.

This chain links TRBV7-3 with TRBJ1-5; D is ambiguous. Per germline, CDR1 SGHTA and CDR2 FQGTGA. V lost 3 bases and J lost 4, with 7 bases in between. This CDR3 spans 13 amino acids. The CDR3 here is CASSFKPNQPQHF. DNA for the CDR3: TGTGCCAGCAGCTTCAAACCGAATCAGCCCCAGCATTTT.